This T cell receptor beta chain was documented in a study of graft-versus-host responses after intestinal transplantation. For the study at large: Uniformly, recipients were administered anti-thymocyte globulin induction with subsequent tacrolimus and steroids for roughly three years.

Germline trimming cut 1 base from V and 5 bases from J; bases unmatched to any gene: 3. This CDR3 spans 15 amino acids. The V gene's germline CDR1 is SGHTA and CDR2 FQGNSA. Data came from immunoSEQ multiplex PCR; TCRdb stores just in-frame clones and leaves some out. The profile covers roughly 92,000 clones, with roughly nine tenths appearing a single time and roughly 0.099% taken by the ten largest. This clone was observed once. Antigen unknown. Study-level findings and limits: Detection of GvH clones occurred in recipient marrow, and some had their first appearance in ileum or blood. Researchers found peak circulating GvH clone levels linked to early post-transplant HvG declines. In patients with graft-donor T cell macrochimerism, allograft graft-versus-host to host-versus-graft clonal ratios were high.

The sample consisted of unstimulated CD4+ T cells sorted from spleen or lymph node cells, taken before intestinal transplant. The V call is TRBV7-2, the J call TRBJ2-5; the match to TRBD2 covers 11 bases. This sequence originates from a human donor who received an intestinal transplant. Here the CDR3 reads CASSLVAGGRETQYF. The CDR3 bases are TGTGCCAGCAGCTTAGTAGCGGGGGGGAGGGAGACCCAGTACTTC.